These T cell receptor beta chains were read from a single sample in a study of shared clonotypes between healthy human individuals. The data were produced by immunoSEQ multiplex PCR, yet TCRdb's version contains in-frame clones alone and is incomplete. Of millions of clones listed, about 95% were seen once; the top ten hold 0.9% to 1.4%. Sequencing input: naive CD8+ T cells sorted from blood. These receptors all come from a man aged 18 to 35 in good health. Both conserved end residues are part of each CDR3.

j_gene	v_gene	CDR3aa
TRBJ2-5	TRBV4-2	CASSQVAGGEETQYF
TRBJ2-3	TRBV11-3	CASSQVTSSTDTQYF
TRBJ2-3	TRBV6-1	CASSRSTADTQYF
TRBJ2-3	TRBV9	CASTISGGAADTQYF
TRBJ2-5	TRBV5-6	CASSRNDRETQYF
TRBJ2-7	TRBV13	CASSTGTSYEQYF
TRBJ1-2	TRBV6-5	CASSYEEGAHYGYTF
TRBJ2-5	TRBV7-9	CASSLVPGPNLQETQYF
TRBJ1-5	TRBV7-8	CASSDQRLAGYQPQHF
TRBJ1-5	TRBV27	CASSLRANNQPQHF
TRBJ2-5	TRBV7-6	CASSLDRYRDGDYQETQYF
TRBJ1-1	TRBV25-1	CASTPGFGTEAFF
TRBJ2-1	TRBV15	CATSSWGEQFF
TRBJ2-1	TRBV7-9	CASSTLRTSGGVDEQFF
TRBJ1-1	TRBV27	CASSPYWTGGNTEAFF
TRBJ1-2	TRBV5-4	CASSDGQGNGYTF
TRBJ1-3	TRBV1	CTSSQGTVGHPSGNTIYF
TRBJ2-5	TRBV9	CASSRGREQETQYF
TRBJ1-2	TRBV7-9	CASSSGTEYSHYGYTF
TRBJ1-1	TRBV4-3	CASSQDEGPARAAFF
TRBJ2-7	TRBV7-2	CASSLVSGGYEQYF
TRBJ2-3	TRBV2	CASAYGTGADTQYF
TRBJ2-1	TRBV5-4	CASSLAQSGGEQFF
TRBJ1-3	TRBV2	CASSDRTASGNTIYF
TRBJ1-2	TRBV7-8	CASSLGVDYGYTF
TRBJ2-5	TRBV2	CASMSLGEETQYF
TRBJ2-7	TRBV28	CASSLGASQRDEQYF
TRBJ2-1	TRBV2	CARDRTSGRNEQFF
TRBJ1-6	TRBV11-2	CASSPGYSPLHF
TRBJ1-5	TRBV6-1	CASSEAGFSNQPQHF
TRBJ2-5	TRBV4-3	CASSQKGTSGETQYF
TRBJ2-7	TRBV4-3	CASSQDKAGSAYEQYF
TRBJ1-2	TRBV28	CASRGTLTGGYTF
TRBJ1-6	TRBV18	CASSPVSADRESSYNSPLHF
TRBJ1-5	TRBV11-2	CASSSGGNQPQHF
TRBJ1-6	TRBV5-1	CASSLAGGQGNSPLHF
TRBJ1-5	TRBV20-1	CSASWNQPQHF
TRBJ2-5	TRBV2	CASKSAYQETQYF
TRBJ2-7	TRBV6-5	CASSWTGDEQYF
TRBJ2-3	TRBV15	CATSTRQGATALTQYF
TRBJ2-5	TRBV2	CASSEAQMETQYF
TRBJ2-2	TRBV5-1	CASSLDPYRGPNTGELFF
TRBJ2-1	TRBV6-5	CASSRAGAYNEQFF
TRBJ1-1	TRBV29-1	CSAHGQGKLNTEAFF
TRBJ2-3	TRBV7-9	CASSALSTDTQYF
TRBJ2-1	TRBV5-1	CASSLVSENSYNEQFF